A selection of T cell receptor beta chains follows, all from one sample in a study of T cells in Graves' hyperthyroidism and ophthalmopathy. Each CDR3 protein gets one entry after TCRdb re-called the multiplex PCR reads with MiXCR. The sample has more than 500,000 distinct CDR3 sequences, about 16% seen once. The sequencing sample was made of blood. These receptors were taken from a woman aged 25 to 45 with Graves' ophthalmopathy. Each CDR3 is given with its conserved first and last residue. The D gene is left open where the match is weak. Size is omitted from some rows. Given values are once, few, many or a class for expanded clones.

j_gene: TRBJ2-2; abundance: .; v_gene: TRBV19; d_gene: TRBD1; CDR3nt: TGTGCCAGTAGTGCCCGGACAGGGAACACCGGGGAGCTGTTTTTT; CDR3aa: CASSARTGNTGELFF
j_gene: TRBJ2-2; abundance: .; v_gene: TRBV29-1; d_gene: TRBD1; CDR3nt: TGCAGCGTTGCTGGCGACAGGGCGAGCGGGGAGCTGTTTTTT; CDR3aa: CSVAGDRASGELFF
j_gene: TRBJ1-5; abundance: few; v_gene: TRBV7-9; d_gene: .; CDR3nt: TGTGCCAGCAGCTTAGGATCTAGGGGCATCAGGAATCAGCCCCAGCATTTT; CDR3aa: CASSLGSRGIRNQPQHF
j_gene: TRBJ2-7; abundance: many; v_gene: TRBV6-1; d_gene: .; CDR3nt: TGTGCCAGCAGTGCATACGGAGCCTACGAGCAGTACTTC; CDR3aa: CASSAYGAYEQYF
j_gene: TRBJ1-4; abundance: few; v_gene: TRBV27; d_gene: TRBD1; CDR3nt: TGTGCCAGCCGGACAGGGGTTAATGAAAAACTGTTTTTT; CDR3aa: CASRTGVNEKLFF
j_gene: TRBJ2-1; abundance: many; v_gene: TRBV30; d_gene: .; CDR3nt: TGTGCCTGGAGTGTACATTCCGGGAACGGTGAGCAGTTCTTC; CDR3aa: CAWSVHSGNGEQFF
j_gene: TRBJ2-5; abundance: .; v_gene: TRBV28; d_gene: TRBD2; CDR3nt: TGTGCCCATTCCCCGGGAGGGCGCAGTGAGACCCAGTACTTC; CDR3aa: CAHSPGGRSETQYF
j_gene: TRBJ2-7; abundance: many; v_gene: TRBV7-2; d_gene: TRBD2; CDR3nt: TGTGCCAGCAGCTCCGGACTAGCGGCCTACGAGCAGTACTTC; CDR3aa: CASSSGLAAYEQYF
j_gene: TRBJ1-2; abundance: many; v_gene: TRBV5-1; d_gene: .; CDR3nt: TGCGCCAGCAGCTACCAGTATGGATATGGCTACACCTTC; CDR3aa: CASSYQYGYGYTF
j_gene: TRBJ2-3; abundance: many; v_gene: TRBV5-1; d_gene: .; CDR3nt: TGCGCCAGCAGCTTGATGGGGGGCAGCACAGATACGCAGTATTTT; CDR3aa: CASSLMGGSTDTQYF
j_gene: TRBJ2-5; abundance: .; v_gene: TRBV4-1; d_gene: .; CDR3nt: TGCGCCAGCAGTCCGATTATCACAGGGGGAGGGGAGACCCAGTACTTC; CDR3aa: CASSPIITGGGETQYF
j_gene: TRBJ2-1; abundance: many; v_gene: TRBV6-1; d_gene: TRBD2; CDR3nt: TGTGCCAGCAGTGAGACTAGCGACTCCTACAATGAGCAGTTCTTC; CDR3aa: CASSETSDSYNEQFF
j_gene: TRBJ1-5; abundance: many; v_gene: TRBV2; d_gene: .; CDR3nt: TGTGCCAGCAGTGTGGGACCCGATCAGCCCCAGCATTTT; CDR3aa: CASSVGPDQPQHF
j_gene: TRBJ1-1; abundance: many; v_gene: TRBV28; d_gene: TRBD1; CDR3nt: TGTGCCAGCGGAGACAGGGCTTTCCTTGAAGCTTTCTTT; CDR3aa: CASGDRAFLEAFF
j_gene: TRBJ2-4; abundance: few; v_gene: TRBV6-1; d_gene: .; CDR3nt: TGTGCCAGCAGTTTGACAGGCCTAGCCAAAAACATTCAGTACTTC; CDR3aa: CASSLTGLAKNIQYF
j_gene: TRBJ2-3; abundance: many; v_gene: TRBV7-3; d_gene: TRBD2; CDR3nt: TGTGCCAGCAGCTCTGACGGTCTAGCGGGAGGTTACGATACGCAGTATTTT; CDR3aa: CASSSDGLAGGYDTQYF
j_gene: TRBJ1-5; abundance: .; v_gene: TRBV7-3; d_gene: .; CDR3nt: TGTGCCAGCAGCACTCAGGGCCTGAGCAATCAGCCCCAGCATTTT; CDR3aa: CASSTQGLSNQPQHF
j_gene: TRBJ2-2; abundance: .; v_gene: TRBV12-3/TRBV12-4; d_gene: .; CDR3nt: TGTGCCAGCACCGTCAGGGGCACCGGGGAGCTGTTTTTT; CDR3aa: CASTVRGTGELFF
j_gene: TRBJ2-1; abundance: .; v_gene: TRBV7-6; d_gene: TRBD2; CDR3nt: TGTGCCAGCAGCTTAGCGGGACTAGCGGGAGGGTATGAGCAGTTCTTC; CDR3aa: CASSLAGLAGGYEQFF
j_gene: TRBJ2-1; abundance: few; v_gene: TRBV5-8; d_gene: .; CDR3nt: TGTGCCAGCAGCTTGTATGCGGACCTCGCATCCGAGCAGTTCTTC; CDR3aa: CASSLYADLASEQFF
j_gene: TRBJ2-7; abundance: .; v_gene: TRBV5-6; d_gene: TRBD2; CDR3nt: TGTGCCAGCAGCTTGCCGGGAGGCACCTTCTCCTACGAGCAGTACTTC; CDR3aa: CASSLPGGTFSYEQYF
j_gene: TRBJ2-7; abundance: few; v_gene: TRBV4-3; d_gene: TRBD1; CDR3nt: TGCGCCAGCAGCCAAGACAGGGGGCCAAGCTACGAGCAGTACTTC; CDR3aa: CASSQDRGPSYEQYF
j_gene: TRBJ2-7; abundance: few; v_gene: TRBV2; d_gene: .; CDR3nt: TGTGCCAGCAGTGAAGAGAACCCGCCCTACGAGCAGTACTTC; CDR3aa: CASSEENPPYEQYF
j_gene: TRBJ2-3; abundance: once; v_gene: TRBV4-2; d_gene: .; CDR3nt: TGTGCCAGCAGCCAAGTGGGGCAGGCAGATACGCAGTATTTT; CDR3aa: CASSQVGQADTQYF
j_gene: TRBJ2-7; abundance: many; v_gene: TRBV6-1; d_gene: .; CDR3nt: TGTGCCAGCAGGCGAACCTCCCTGTACGAGCAGTACTTC; CDR3aa: CASRRTSLYEQYF
j_gene: TRBJ2-7; abundance: many; v_gene: TRBV11-2; d_gene: .; CDR3nt: TGTGCCAGCAGCCCGCGACAGATAGCCTACGAGCAGTACTTC; CDR3aa: CASSPRQIAYEQYF
j_gene: TRBJ2-3; abundance: many; v_gene: TRBV12-3/TRBV12-4; d_gene: .; CDR3nt: TGTGCCAGCAGCCGACGGTTGGGGGCCACAGATACGCAGTATTTT; CDR3aa: CASSRRLGATDTQYF
j_gene: TRBJ2-1; abundance: few; v_gene: TRBV13; d_gene: .; CDR3nt: TGTGCCAGCAGCGCCCCCCGCTCCTACAATGAGCAGTTCTTC; CDR3aa: CASSAPRSYNEQFF
j_gene: TRBJ1-1; abundance: many; v_gene: TRBV7-3; d_gene: .; CDR3nt: TGTGCCAGCAGCTTAAATGGGGGGCTTGAAGCTTTCTTT; CDR3aa: CASSLNGGLEAFF
j_gene: TRBJ2-5; abundance: few; v_gene: TRBV4-1; d_gene: .; CDR3nt: TGCGCCAGCAGCCAAGATCCTCCCTCGGCGAAGCAAGAGACCCAGTACTTC; CDR3aa: CASSQDPPSAKQETQYF
j_gene: TRBJ2-1; abundance: .; v_gene: TRBV4-3; d_gene: .; CDR3nt: TGCGCCAGCAGCCAGGAACCCTACAATGAGCAGTTCTTC; CDR3aa: CASSQEPYNEQFF
j_gene: TRBJ2-1; abundance: .; v_gene: TRBV28; d_gene: .; CDR3nt: TGTGCCAGCAGTTTCCCAGCAGGGATCGATGAGCAGTTCTTC; CDR3aa: CASSFPAGIDEQFF
j_gene: TRBJ2-2; abundance: few; v_gene: TRBV3-1; d_gene: .; CDR3nt: TGTGCCAGCAGCCTTAGTCCGGGCACCGGGGAGCTGTTTTTT; CDR3aa: CASSLSPGTGELFF
j_gene: TRBJ2-5; abundance: .; v_gene: TRBV27; d_gene: .; CDR3nt: TGTGCCAGCAGTGCGCTAGATACTATAGGAGAGACCCAGTACTTC; CDR3aa: CASSALDTIGETQYF
j_gene: TRBJ2-1; abundance: .; v_gene: TRBV7-9; d_gene: TRBD2; CDR3nt: TGTGCCAGCAGCCCAAACCTAGCGGGAGGGCCTGTATCCTACAATGAGCAGTTCTTC; CDR3aa: CASSPNLAGGPVSYNEQFF
j_gene: TRBJ2-7; abundance: .; v_gene: TRBV11-2; d_gene: TRBD1; CDR3nt: TGTGCCAGCAGCTTAACTGGACAGGGGTTCTACGAGCAGTACTTC; CDR3aa: CASSLTGQGFYEQYF
j_gene: TRBJ2-2; abundance: .; v_gene: TRBV5-6; d_gene: TRBD2; CDR3nt: TGTGCCAGCAGCCTACTAGCGGACCGCACCGGGGAGCTGTTTTTT; CDR3aa: CASSLLADRTGELFF
j_gene: TRBJ1-4; abundance: few; v_gene: TRBV4-3; d_gene: .; CDR3nt: TGCGCCAGCAGCCAAGAGATGCGGGACGGGGAAAAACTGTTTTTT; CDR3aa: CASSQEMRDGEKLFF
j_gene: TRBJ2-7; abundance: many; v_gene: TRBV11-2; d_gene: TRBD2; CDR3nt: TGTGCCAGCAGCCAAAGACTAGCGGGCGAGCAGTACTTC; CDR3aa: CASSQRLAGEQYF
j_gene: TRBJ1-2; abundance: few; v_gene: TRBV7-2; d_gene: .; CDR3nt: TGTGCCAGCAGCCTCGGGGTTAAGGGCTACACCTTC; CDR3aa: CASSLGVKGYTF
j_gene: TRBJ2-3; abundance: few; v_gene: TRBV9; d_gene: TRBD1; CDR3nt: TGTGCCAGCAGCGCAGGACAGGGGAGGGATACGCAGTATTTT; CDR3aa: CASSAGQGRDTQYF
j_gene: TRBJ2-6; abundance: .; v_gene: TRBV4-1; d_gene: .; CDR3nt: TGCGCCAGCAGCCAAGCGATCGGGTCTCAAAGCTCTGGGGCCAACGTCCTGACTTTC; CDR3aa: CASSQAIGSQSSGANVLTF
j_gene: TRBJ2-2; abundance: .; v_gene: TRBV28; d_gene: TRBD2; CDR3nt: TGTGCCAGCGATAAGCGGGGGTACACCGGGGAGCTGTTTTTT; CDR3aa: CASDKRGYTGELFF
j_gene: TRBJ2-7; abundance: .; v_gene: TRBV10-3; d_gene: TRBD2; CDR3nt: TGTGCCATCAGTGAGGGAGTAGCGGGAGACCGCTACGAGCAGTACTTC; CDR3aa: CAISEGVAGDRYEQYF
j_gene: TRBJ2-2; abundance: few; v_gene: TRBV6-1; d_gene: .; CDR3nt: TGTGCCAGCAGTTCATTGTTTGGGGAGCTGTTTTTT; CDR3aa: CASSSLFGELFF
j_gene: TRBJ2-5; abundance: .; v_gene: TRBV7-2; d_gene: TRBD2; CDR3nt: TGTGCCAGCAGCGCAACTAGCGGGTCCGAATCCTACTTC; CDR3aa: CASSATSGSESYF
j_gene: TRBJ2-2; abundance: many; v_gene: TRBV27; d_gene: TRBD1; CDR3nt: TGTGCCAGCAGTTTTACCGGGACAGGGAAAACCGGGGAGCTGTTTTTT; CDR3aa: CASSFTGTGKTGELFF
j_gene: TRBJ2-1; abundance: .; v_gene: TRBV2; d_gene: .; CDR3nt: TGTGCCAGCAGTGCCTCCAATGAGCAGTTCTTC; CDR3aa: CASSASNEQFF
j_gene: TRBJ2-5; abundance: .; v_gene: TRBV6-1; d_gene: TRBD2; CDR3nt: TGTGCCAGCAGCCGCCCGACTAGCGAACAAGAGACCCAGTACTTC; CDR3aa: CASSRPTSEQETQYF
j_gene: TRBJ1-5; abundance: .; v_gene: TRBV5-6; d_gene: .; CDR3nt: TGTGCCAGCAGCGCCTCAGGTGCAGGGTATTATCAGCCCCAGCATTTT; CDR3aa: CASSASGAGYYQPQHF
j_gene: TRBJ1-2; abundance: few; v_gene: TRBV6-2/TRBV6-3; d_gene: TRBD1; CDR3nt: TGTGCCAGCAGCCCAAACTCCGGGACAGCGACCTTC; CDR3aa: CASSPNSGTATF
j_gene: TRBJ2-4; abundance: many; v_gene: TRBV11-3; d_gene: TRBD2; CDR3nt: TGTGCCAGCAGCCCGCGGACTAGCGGAAACATTCAGTACTTC; CDR3aa: CASSPRTSGNIQYF
j_gene: TRBJ2-7; abundance: many; v_gene: TRBV11-1; d_gene: .; CDR3nt: TGTGCCAGCAGCTATACAACGGCTATGTACGAGCAGTACTTC; CDR3aa: CASSYTTAMYEQYF
j_gene: TRBJ2-3; abundance: .; v_gene: TRBV10-3; d_gene: .; CDR3nt: TGTGCCATCGAGGGGGGGAACACAGATACGCAGTATTTT; CDR3aa: CAIEGGNTDTQYF
j_gene: TRBJ1-1; abundance: .; v_gene: TRBV5-1; d_gene: TRBD1; CDR3nt: TGCGCCAGCAGCTTAAATGGACAGGGACCTTTCTTT; CDR3aa: CASSLNGQGPFF